Presented here are 5 T cell receptor beta chains from one specimen sequenced in a study of blood T cells in healthy people across ages. The use of a sample-barcoded 5' primer and a J-beta primer mix characterized a second PCR of about 7 to 12 cycles. MiXCR, applied by TCRdb to the 5' RACE reads, yields one record per CDR3 protein. The sample shows about 970,000 distinct CDR3 sequences, 51% of them seen only once. The material sequenced was blood. The receptors come from a woman aged 60-70 years in good health.

The chain uses TRBV6-2 or TRBV6-3 and TRBJ1-1; D is undetermined. The germline V gene has CDR1 MNHEY and CDR2 SVGEGT. This CDR3 is built from 13 residues. The ends were cut back, 6 bases at V and 5 bases at J, with 13 bases in the middle. CDR3 coding DNA: TGTGCCAGCAGGGGAAGTGTACGAACTGAAGCTTTCTTT. It is translated as CASRGSVRTEAFF.

The chain is built from TRBV2 and TRBJ2-3, with D hard to call. This CDR3 spans 15 amino acids. The V gene's germline CDR1 is SNHLY and CDR2 FYNNEI. Deletions cut 7 bases from V and 1 base from J, with 15 bases between. The CDR3 here is CASIRLGWGTDTQYF. The CDR3, as DNA: TGTGCCAGCATTAGATTAGGATGGGGCACAGATACGCAGTATTTT.

The V and J genes are TRBV6-1 and TRBJ2-1, with a tentative D call TRBD1 (6 bases). The germline V gene has CDR1 MNHNS and CDR2 SASEGT. This CDR3 has 15 residues. V was cut by 1 base and J by 7 bases, with 14 bases left in between. Written as DNA, the CDR3 is TGTGCCAGCAGTGAAGGTGGGGGCGCCTTGAATGAGCAGTTCTTC. Its protein is CASSEGGGALNEQFF.

V is TRBV15 and J is TRBJ2-5; 11 bases are shared with TRBD2. The DNA end lines up better with TRBJ2-7; the J call may be wrong. The CDR3 sequence is 18 residues long. Germline V gene data show CDR1 as LNHNV and CDR2 as YYDKDF (reference sequence). This chain's CDR3 is CATSRDRPPLAGGYEQYF. The CDR3 bases are TGTGCCACCAGCAGAGATCGGCCGCCGTTAGCGGGAGGGTACGAGCAGTACTTC.

The chain carries TRBV20-1 and TRBJ2-5; D perhaps matches TRBD2 (5 bases). The germline V and J ends were trimmed by 3 bases and 11 bases, with 19 bases remaining between them. The CDR3 extends over 13 amino acids. Germline CDR1 reads DFQATT; CDR2 reads SNEGSKA (reference sequence). This CDR3 is CSASPWAGREQYF. The CDR3, as DNA: TGCAGTGCTAGTCCTTGGGCGGGTCGTGAGCAGTACTTC.